This TCR beta chain was recovered during a study of OX40 agonist ivuxolimab in advanced cancers. Study conclusions and caveats: Patients with a partial response at 0.1-3.0 mg/kg had among the lowest clonal expansion.

As concerns this clone: The antigen remains unidentified.

Measured with immunoSEQ multiplex PCR; TCRdb has only the in-frame clones, and not every one. Among over 75,000 clones, approximately 90% were seen once, and the ten largest hold 1.1%. In germline, CDR1 is MNHEY, CDR2 SVGAGI. The ends lost 7 bases at V and 0 bases at J; junction bases unmatched: 2. The CDR3 runs 14 residues. This sequence was found in an adult with an advanced solid tumor such as melanoma, head and neck, liver or kidney cancer. V is TRBV6-5 and J is TRBJ2-2; 7 bases align to TRBD2. The sequencing here drew on CD4+ or CD8+ T cells sorted from blood, taken in a trial of the OX40 agonist ivuxolimab. The CDR3 nucleotides read TGTGCCAGCAAACTAGCGCCGAACACCGGGGAGCTGTTTTTT. Protein: CASKLAPNTGELFF.